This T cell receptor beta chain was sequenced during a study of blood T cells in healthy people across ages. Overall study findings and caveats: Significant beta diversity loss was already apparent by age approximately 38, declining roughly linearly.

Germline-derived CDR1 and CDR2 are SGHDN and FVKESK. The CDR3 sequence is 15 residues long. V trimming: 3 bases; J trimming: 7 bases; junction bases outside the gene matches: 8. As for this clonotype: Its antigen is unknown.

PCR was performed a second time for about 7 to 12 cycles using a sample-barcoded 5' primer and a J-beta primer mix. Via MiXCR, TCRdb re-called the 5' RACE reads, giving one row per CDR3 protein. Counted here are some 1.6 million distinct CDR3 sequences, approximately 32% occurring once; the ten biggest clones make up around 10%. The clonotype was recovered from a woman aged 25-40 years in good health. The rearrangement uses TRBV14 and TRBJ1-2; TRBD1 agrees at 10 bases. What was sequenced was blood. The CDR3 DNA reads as TGTGCCAGCAGCCAGGACCGGGACAGGGGTATTGGCTACACCTTC. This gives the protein CASSQDRDRGIGYTF.